The rows below give T cell receptor beta chains drawn from one sample of a study of cytomegalovirus exposure and HLA in healthy donors. The data were produced by immunoSEQ multiplex PCR, yet TCRdb's version contains in-frame clones alone and is incomplete. The data contain about 160,000 clones, 80% to 90% of them seen just once; the ten biggest clones take up around 11%. The sample taken for sequencing was PBMCs. Source of these receptors: a man aged 50 or older in good health and CMV-seropositive. CDR3s include the opening cysteine and the closing phenylalanine or tryptophan. The D gene is left open where the match is weak. Where a row states a size, it is once, few, many or the class of an expanded clone; other rows omit it.

>NA|13|TRBJ1-1|NA|TRBV5-6
CASSLAQAAEAFF
TGTGCCAGCAGCTTGGCGCAGGCCGCTGAAGCTTTCTTT
>NA|15|TRBJ2-7|NA|TRBV6-5
CASSYGARSSYEQYF
TGTGCCAGCAGTTACGGGGCAAGGAGCTCCTACGAGCAGTACTTC
>NA|15|TRBJ1-1|once|TRBV6-5
CASSYSVVMNTEAFF
TGTGCCAGCAGTTACTCAGTAGTTATGAACACTGAAGCTTTCTTT
>NA|13|TRBJ1-1|NA|TRBV11-2
CASTQGLNTEAFF
TGTGCCAGCACTCAGGGCCTTAACACTGAAGCTTTCTTT
>NA|13|TRBJ2-7|NA|TRBV2
CASSAGTRYEQYF
TGTGCCAGCAGCGCGGGGACGAGGTACGAGCAGTACTTC
>TRBD2|16|TRBJ2-1|NA|TRBV7-2
CASSNMRAGGPYEQFF
TGTGCCAGCTCAAATATGAGAGCGGGAGGGCCCTATGAGCAGTTCTTC
>TRBD1|17|TRBJ2-7|once|TRBV4-2
CASSLAGGWDSNYEQYF
TGTGCCAGCAGCCTAGCAGGCGGATGGGACAGCAACTACGAGCAGTACTTC
>NA|14|TRBJ1-3|NA|TRBV19
CASSIGQTGNTIYF
TGTGCCAGTAGTATAGGGCAGACTGGAAACACCATATATTTT
>NA|13|TRBJ1-2|NA|TRBV28
CASQRGTNYGYTF
TGTGCCAGCCAGCGGGGTACTAACTATGGCTACACCTTC
>NA|16|TRBJ1-1|NA|TRBV19
CASRSARHAYATEAFF
TGTGCCAGTCGAAGTGCGAGGCATGCTTACGCCACTGAAGCTTTCTTT
>NA|13|TRBJ2-7|NA|TRBV6-5
CASIGVSNYEQYF
TGTGCCAGCATAGGGGTCTCGAACTACGAGCAGTACTTC
>NA|13|TRBJ1-1|NA|TRBV2
CASSENGDTEAFF
TGTGCCAGCAGCGAGAACGGGGACACTGAAGCTTTCTTT
>TRBD2|19|TRBJ2-1|NA|TRBV13
CASSTKDLAGGGTGNEQFF
TGTGCCAGCAGCACAAAAGATTTAGCGGGAGGGGGGACTGGCAATGAGCAGTTCTTC
>TRBD1|13|TRBJ2-5|NA|TRBV6-1
CATMDRVRETQYF
TGTGCCACCATGGACAGGGTACGAGAGACCCAGTACTTC
>TRBD2|14|TRBJ2-7|NA|TRBV5-4
CASSRLAGVGEQYF
TGTGCCAGCAGCCGACTAGCGGGAGTCGGGGAGCAGTACTTC
>TRBD2|15|TRBJ2-3|few|TRBV6-5
CASRRWEGVTDTQYF
TGTGCCAGCAGACGATGGGAGGGTGTCACAGATACGCAGTATTTT
>NA|15|TRBJ2-5|NA|TRBV4-2
CASSHVNQGKETQYF
TGTGCCAGCAGCCACGTAAATCAGGGGAAAGAGACCCAGTACTTC
>TRBD2|14|TRBJ2-7|once|TRBV29-1
CSVSGTSTHYEQYF
TGCAGCGTTTCGGGGACTAGCACCCACTACGAGCAGTACTTC
>TRBD2|19|TRBJ2-5|NA|TRBV2
CASSETSLAGAGRRQTQYF
TGTGCCAGCAGTGAAACGTCCCTAGCGGGAGCGGGCAGGAGGCAGACCCAGTACTTC
>TRBD1|18|TRBJ2-1|NA|TRBV4-2
CASSQGVSGAGGFNEQFF
TGTGCCAGCAGCCAAGGCGTATCTGGCGCAGGGGGTTTTAATGAGCAGTTCTTC
>TRBD2|16|TRBJ2-3|NA|TRBV6-6
CASSHTSGGLIDTQYF
TGTGCCAGCAGTCACACTAGCGGGGGGTTGATAGATACGCAGTATTTT
>TRBD1|15|TRBJ1-2|NA|TRBV10-3
CAISEPGQANYVYTF
TGTGCCATCAGTGAGCCTGGACAGGCAAACTATGTCTACACCTTC
>NA|13|TRBJ2-4|few|TRBV9
CASSKAAKNSQYF
TGTGCCAGCAGCAAAGCGGCCAAAAACAGTCAGTACTTC
>NA|16|TRBJ2-2|few|TRBV7-9
CASSRRISGGTGELFF
TGTGCCAGCAGCCGCCGAATATCCGGGGGAACCGGGGAGCTGTTTTTT